The rows below give T cell receptor beta chains drawn from one sample of a study of early T cells in non-severe SARS-CoV-2 infection. Using its own MiXCR run on the 5' RACE reads, TCRdb lists one record per CDR3 protein. The data contain 60,000 to 80,000 distinct CDR3 sequences, 9.5% to 15% of them singletons. The specimen sequenced was whole blood. The origin of the receptors is an adult who was a healthcare worker with PCR-confirmed SARS-CoV-2 infection or an uninfected control (not recorded which). Each CDR3 is given with its conserved first and last residue. The order of the fields is clone size, D gene, CDR3 length, V gene, J gene, CDR3 DNA, CDR3 protein. D genes are given only for firm matches. The size field is filled for only some rows; it gives once, few, many or a size class.

clone size: NA
D gene: TRBD2
CDR3 length: 15
V gene: TRBV20-1
J gene: TRBJ2-3
CDR3 DNA: TGCAGTGCCATCAATGCGGGAGAGTTCACAGATACGCAGTATTTT
CDR3 protein: CSAINAGEFTDTQYF

clone size: many
D gene: NA
CDR3 length: 15
V gene: TRBV5-4
J gene: TRBJ2-1
CDR3 DNA: TGTGCCAGCAGCTTGGAGGCAGGCCCTTACAATGAGCAGTTCTTC
CDR3 protein: CASSLEAGPYNEQFF

clone size: few
D gene: NA
CDR3 length: 14
V gene: TRBV20-1
J gene: TRBJ2-1
CDR3 DNA: TGCAGTGCTCAGAGAAGCGCTAGAGCTCGGGAGCAGTTCTTC
CDR3 protein: CSAQRSARAREQFF

clone size: few
D gene: NA
CDR3 length: 12
V gene: TRBV28
J gene: TRBJ1-1
CDR3 DNA: TGTGCCAGCAGTTTAAGGGAAGCTGAAGCTTTCTTT
CDR3 protein: CASSLREAEAFF

clone size: many
D gene: TRBD1
CDR3 length: 16
V gene: TRBV27
J gene: TRBJ2-2
CDR3 DNA: TGTGCCAGCAGCCCTTCGCAGGGGGAACTCCCCGGGGAGCTGTTTTTT
CDR3 protein: CASSPSQGELPGELFF

clone size: NA
D gene: TRBD1
CDR3 length: 15
V gene: TRBV27
J gene: TRBJ1-2
CDR3 DNA: TGTGCCAGCAGTTTGACGGGACAGGGGTCCTATGGCTACACCTTC
CDR3 protein: CASSLTGQGSYGYTF

clone size: NA
D gene: TRBD2
CDR3 length: 15
V gene: TRBV7-9
J gene: TRBJ2-3
CDR3 DNA: TGTGCCAGCAGTTGGACTAGCCAGATCTCAGATACGCAGTATTTT
CDR3 protein: CASSWTSQISDTQYF

clone size: NA
D gene: TRBD2
CDR3 length: 14
V gene: TRBV10-3
J gene: TRBJ2-5
CDR3 DNA: TGTGCCATCAATAGCGGGAGCGATCAAGAGACCCAGTACTTC
CDR3 protein: CAINSGSDQETQYF

clone size: many
D gene: NA
CDR3 length: 17
V gene: TRBV28
J gene: TRBJ2-7
CDR3 DNA: TGTGCCAGCAGCCCCCAAACAGGGCCCATTGTCTCCTACGAGCAGTACTTC
CDR3 protein: CASSPQTGPIVSYEQYF

clone size: many
D gene: TRBD2
CDR3 length: 14
V gene: TRBV5-1
J gene: TRBJ2-1
CDR3 DNA: TGCGCCAGCAGCCCCGATTGGCTAGCGGGAGAGCAGTTCTTC
CDR3 protein: CASSPDWLAGEQFF

clone size: few
D gene: NA
CDR3 length: 15
V gene: TRBV6-6
J gene: TRBJ2-3
CDR3 DNA: TGTGCCAGCAGTTCGCAGACAGCTAGCACAGATACGCAGTATTTT
CDR3 protein: CASSSQTASTDTQYF

clone size: NA
D gene: TRBD2
CDR3 length: 14
V gene: TRBV20-1
J gene: TRBJ2-1
CDR3 DNA: TGCAGTGCTCCCCGGGCTAGCGGGAACAATGAGCAGTTCTTC
CDR3 protein: CSAPRASGNNEQFF

clone size: few
D gene: NA
CDR3 length: 12
V gene: TRBV6-2/TRBV6-3
J gene: TRBJ2-7
CDR3 DNA: TGTGCCAGCAGTTACCCCCCCTACGAGCAGTACTTC
CDR3 protein: CASSYPPYEQYF